Presented here are 20 T cell receptor beta chains from one specimen sequenced in a study of blood T cell repertoires in COVID-19. Here immunoSEQ multiplex PCR was the method, and the copy in TCRdb shows in-frame clones only, minus some. The sample lists about 130,000 clones; about 87% were seen once. Sequencing was performed on peripheral blood. Receptors originate from a man between 50 and 59 years old with acute or convalescent COVID-19.

This clone was detected a few times. This sequence joins TRBV5-1 and TRBJ2-3; 9 nucleotides agree with TRBD2. The CDR3 consists of 16 residues. CDR1 and CDR2 from the germline V gene are SGHRS and YFSETQ. V shed 0 bases and J 6 bases; nucleotides not matched to a gene: 8. The CDR3 sequence is CASSLGLAGSMDTQYF. The CDR3 region has the DNA TGCGCCAGCAGCTTGGGGCTAGCGGGGTCCATGGATACGCAGTATTTT.

V usage is TRBV19 and J usage is TRBJ1-2, with 7 bases that match TRBD1. Per germline, CDR1 LNHDA and CDR2 SQIVND (reference sequence). Germline trimming cut 6 bases from V and 8 bases from J; bases unmatched to any gene: 12. The CDR3 covers 14 residues. The chain's CDR3 is CASSERDSARGYTF. In nucleotides, the CDR3 is TGTGCCAGTAGCGAGAGGGACAGTGCGCGAGGCTACACCTTC.

This chain links TRBV9 with TRBJ1-2, with D perhaps TRBD1 (5 bases). The germline gives CDR1 SGDLS, CDR2 YYNGEE. The CDR3 runs to 15 residues. V lost 0 bases and J 5 bases, leaving 14 bases between the germline ends. CDR3 loop: CASSVVTGLMYGYTF. CDR3 DNA: TGTGCCAGCAGCGTAGTAACAGGCTTAATGTATGGCTACACCTTC.

V and J are TRBV7-8 and TRBJ1-1; TRBD1 is a possible D gene (5 bases). V gave up 3 bases and J gave up 11 bases, with 13 bases separating them. The CDR3 covers 12 residues. Germline V gene lookup returns CDR1 SGHVS and CDR2 FQNEAQ. The CDR3 here is CASSFGGIGAFF. The CDR3 DNA reads TGTGCCAGCAGCTTCGGGGGGATTGGGGCTTTCTTT.

CDR3 DNA: TGTGCCAGTAGTATCGGCAGGGGGGCTAACTATGGCTACACCTTC. This encodes CASSIGRGANYGYTF. The chain has TRBV19 and TRBJ1-2; 7 bases align to TRBD1. Germline V gives CDR1 LNHDA, CDR2 SQIVND (reference sequence). This CDR3 contains 15 residues. The junction had 4 bases not matched to a gene; V was cut back by 3 bases and J by 0 bases.

The chain is built from TRBV18 and TRBJ1-1; D unresolved. V was pared by 2 bases and J by 1 base, with 11 bases between. The germline V gene encodes CDR1 KGHSH and CDR2 LQKENI. The CDR3 totals 15 residues. The CDR3 region is CASSPSSSGNTEAFF. CDR3 DNA: TGTGCCAGCTCACCATCTTCCTCGGGGAACACTGAAGCTTTCTTT.

The chain has TRBV29-1 and TRBJ2-7; possibly TRBD1 for D (5 bases). The V end lost 2 bases, the J end lost 2 bases, and 22 bases lay between the germline ends. This CDR3 region has 17 residues. Germline CDR1 and CDR2: SQVTM and ANQGSEA. CDR3 in DNA: TGCAGCGTTGAAATCCCCCCCGGGCAGGGAAGACCCTACGAGCAGTACTTC. It codes for CSVEIPPGQGRPYEQYF.

This CDR3 is CAWQLEPGNEKLFF. CDR3 coding DNA: TGTGCCTGGCAATTGGAACCGGGTAATGAAAAACTGTTTTTT. The gene calls are TRBV30 and TRBJ1-4; D uncertain. Germline-derived CDR1 and CDR2 are GTSNPN and SVGIG (reference sequence). The CDR3 covers 14 residues. Trimming took off 5 bases at V and 4 bases at J, with 14 bases between the two ends. The complete variable domain, with remaining parts taken from reference TRBV30 and TRBJ1-4, reads SQTIHQWPATLVQPVGSPLSLECTVEGTSNPNLYWYRQAAGRGLQLLFYSVGIGQISSEVPQNLSASRPQDRQFILSSKKLLLSDSGFYLCAWQLEPGNEKLFFGSGTQLSVL.

This clone has only one observation. The V gene is TRBV6-5, the J gene TRBJ2-5; TRBD2 might be the D (6 bases). V was shortened by 4 bases and J by 1 base, with 7 bases between the two germline ends. From germline, CDR1 is MNHEY and CDR2 SVGAGI. The CDR3 covers 13 residues. This CDR3 reads CASSFSGQETQYF. In DNA form, the CDR3 reads TGTGCCAGCAGTTTTAGCGGCCAAGAGACCCAGTACTTC.

The V and J genes are TRBV7-2 and TRBJ1-6; the D gene is possibly TRBD1 (5 bases). Germline values: CDR1 SGHTA, CDR2 FQGNSA. V lost 4 bases to trimming and J lost 8 bases, with 15 bases between them. The CDR3 spans 15 residues. The CDR3 nucleotides are TGTGCCAGCAGCTGGCGGGACTTCCGATATTCACCCCTCCACTTT. It translates to CASSWRDFRYSPLHF.

J is TRBJ1-1 and V is TRBV27; the D gene is possibly TRBD1 (5 bases). Trimming took off 1 base at V and 3 bases at J, with 12 bases between the two ends. Per the germline V gene, CDR1 is MNHEY and CDR2 is SMNVEV (reference sequence). CDR3 length equals 15 residues. CDR3 coding DNA: TGTGCCAGCAGTTTATTTCAGGGTGGATACACTGAAGCTTTCTTT. Amino acids: CASSLFQGGYTEAFF.

This clone was picked up one time. The chain uses TRBV7-9 and TRBJ1-1, with TRBD1 as a possible D gene (5 bases). There are 16 residues in the CDR3. The V end was cut by 0 bases, the J end by 4 bases, with 15 bases between. CDR1 and CDR2 (germline): SEHNR, FQNEAQ (reference sequence). The CDR3 DNA reads as TGTGCCAGCAGCTTAGCGGGGGAGGGTACCTCCACTGAAGCTTTCTTT. Protein: CASSLAGEGTSTEAFF.

The J gene is TRBJ2-2, the V gene TRBV6-2 or TRBV6-3; 14 bases agree with TRBD2. The CDR3 is 16 amino acids. Germline CDR1 is MNHEY and CDR2 is SVGEGT. The V and J ends lost 5 bases and 7 bases, in that order; junction bases with no gene match: 6. CDR3 amino acids: CASSGRTSGRSGELFF. CDR3 in DNA: TGTGCCAGCAGTGGGCGGACTAGCGGGAGGAGCGGGGAGCTGTTTTTT.

J is TRBJ2-3 and V is TRBV25-1; 7 positions match TRBD2. Looked up from germline, CDR1 is MGHDK and CDR2 is SYGVNS. V dropped 6 bases and J dropped 2; count of bases not matched to a gene: 8. The CDR3 is made up of 15 amino acids. CDR3: CASSPIAGVTDTQYF. The DNA of the CDR3 is TGTGCCAGCAGCCCTATCGCGGGAGTCACAGATACGCAGTATTTT.

The rearrangement links TRBV19 to TRBJ2-7; 9 bases agree with TRBD1. This CDR3 comprises 13 residues. V lost 10 bases to trimming and J lost 5 bases; unmatched junction nucleotides: 9. Germline V gene data show CDR1 as LNHDA and CDR2 as SQIVND (reference sequence). The CDR3 protein is CAKTGTGCDEQYF. In DNA form, the CDR3 reads TGTGCCAAAACCGGGACAGGGTGCGACGAGCAGTACTTC.

This chain connects TRBV7-9 to TRBJ1-4; a weak D match, TRBD1 (5 bases). Germline assignment: CDR1 SEHNR and CDR2 FQNEAQ (reference sequence). This CDR3 is built from 14 residues. Trimming stripped 1 base from V and 3 bases from J, with 6 bases between. The DNA of the CDR3 is TGTGCCAGCAGCTTAGTAGGGGCTAATGAAAAACTGTTTTTT. It translates to CASSLVGANEKLFF. Drawing the rest from reference TRBV7-9 and TRBJ1-4, the complete variable domain is DTGVSQNPRHKITKRGQNVTFRCDPISEHNRLYWYRQTLGQGPEFLTYFQNEAQLEKSRLLSDRFSAERPKGSFSTLEIQRTEQGDSAMYLCASSLVGANEKLFFGSGTQLSVL.

The chain employs TRBV2 and TRBJ1-3; unclear D gene. Trimming left V 7 bases short and J 0 bases short, with 10 bases between. The germline V gene encodes CDR1 SNHLY and CDR2 FYNNEI. The CDR3 loop spans 14 amino acids. DNA of the CDR3: TGTGCCAGCAACCAAAGGAGCTCTGGAAACACCATATATTTT. It specifies CASNQRSSGNTIYF.

The chain couples TRBV28 to TRBJ2-7; TRBD2 matches 8 bases. Looked up from germline, CDR1 is MDHEN and CDR2 is SYDVKM. J was trimmed by 7 bases and V by 7 bases; bases with no gene match: 21. This CDR3 has 17 amino acids. CDR3: CASTPSSGIPGGGEQYF. The DNA of the CDR3 is TGTGCCAGCACCCCGAGTAGCGGGATCCCCGGCGGAGGTGAGCAGTACTTC.

The chain combines TRBV11-2 with TRBJ2-1, with 16 bases identical to TRBD2. Germline V CDR1 and CDR2: SGHAT, FQNNGV. V dropped 5 bases and J dropped 2; count of bases not matched to a gene: 9. CDR3 length equals 19 residues. CDR3 nucleotide sequence: TGTGCCAGCAGCCTCGGGACTAGCGGGGGGGCTAACACCTACAATGAGCAGTTCTTC. Encoded protein: CASSLGTSGGANTYNEQFF.

The gene calls are TRBV5-1 and TRBJ2-5; 7 nucleotides line up with TRBD1. The CDR3 extends over 14 amino acids. V trimming: 4 bases; J trimming: 3 bases; junction bases outside the gene matches: 6. Germline CDR1 SGHRS, CDR2 YFSETQ. The chain's CDR3 is CASSLSGTEETQYF. CDR3 nucleotide sequence: TGCGCCAGCAGCCTATCCGGGACAGAAGAGACCCAGTACTTC.